This TCR beta chain was obtained from a study of blood T cell repertoires in COVID-19 (TCRdb year 2020). For the study in its entirety: Samples covering the acute and convalescent phases of COVID-19 were provided by collaborators in the United States, Italy and Spain. The prospective study material was composed of cDNA or gDNA derived from T cells, B-cell-depleted T cells, or PBMCs. Deeply sampled blood TCRbeta repertoires from subjects exposed to, actively infected with, or recovered from COVID-19 were included in the dataset. The repertoires were made available in a free public database intended to serve as a resource for research on the immune response to SARS-CoV-2. The samples were drawn from two sources: the first 160 participants of the ongoing ImmuneRACE study, and 950 to 1,500 subjects contributed by 6 global collaborators. Sample metadata almost always included a de-identified subject ID, COVID-19 status, age in years and sex. Where HLA class I and class II types were available, the types were taken from metadata supplied by the sample provider, not from assay-based typing.

From V the trimming removes 5 bases and from J it removes 2 bases, while the gene matches leave 3 bases of the junction unaccounted for. Per the germline V gene (reference sequence), GTSNPN is the CDR1 and SVGIG is the CDR2. CDR3 length: 12 amino acids, cysteine to phenylalanine. Only the CDR3 portion is preserved as DNA: 36 bases, with reading frame beginning at the first base. With regard to this clone: Its antigen is not yet known. No quality values exist for individual bases; no much larger clone is one base distant.

Collaborating institutions collected whole blood in K2EDTA tubes following their own protocols. For TCRbeta analysis, collaborators shipped samples as frozen whole blood, isolated PBMCs, or DNA extracted from either of those sample types. The immunoSEQ Assay, a bias-controlled multiplex PCR, was used to amplify TCRbeta CDR3 regions from genomic DNA. The published analysis was carried out like this. The number of nucleated cells in each sample was estimated by amplification of reference gene primers within the assay. To quantify the absolute abundance of each unique TCRbeta CDR3 rearrangement, sequence reads were collapsed and filtered. For each sample, productive Simpson clonality was calculated by taking the square root of Simpson's diversity index across productive rearrangements. TCRdb stores this immuneACCESS table with in-frame sequences only. Part of the clones is absent; in the studies checked, under half of the shortfall reflects unresolved V genes, and no reason is known for the rest. D and trimming come from the DNA, and the V and J calls and clone size come from that table. The sample table holds about 380,000 clones, of which over 65% were seen once. The ten largest make up 1.1% of the sample.

Results and caveats for the whole study, not just this receptor: The quantity of clinical and demographic metadata differed by source and by participant and was supplied without curation.

The TCR comes from a human donor with acute or convalescent COVID-19. The donor label of this sample is uncertain. The sequenced sample was peripheral blood. Recombination linked TRBV30 to TRBJ2-7; TRBD1 aligns with 7 central bases. The base sequence is TGTGCCTGGGGGACAGTCCCCTACGAGCAGTACTTC. Its amino acids are CAWGTVPYEQYF.